This T cell receptor (beta chain) originates from a study of cytomegalovirus exposure and HLA in healthy donors. The study's findings and limits: Trimming of TCR beta V- and J-genes showed a link, identified in a later analysis, to a missense DCLRE1C variant. In an earlier analysis, productive rearrangement rates for most beta V segments clustered near 90% or 30%.

PCR used 60 Vbeta primers and 13 Jbeta primers. Sequencing was performed with immunoSEQ multiplex PCR; in TCRdb, only in-frame clones are kept and a portion is missing. The profile covers 150,000 or so clones, with 60% to 80% appearing a single time and around 7% taken by the ten largest. Concerning this clone itself: What it recognizes is unknown. At one boundary the junction diverges from the germline segment, which might be a read error.

CDR1 KGHSH and CDR2 LQKENI come from the germline V gene. The CDR3 sequence is 13 residues long. The sequenced material came from PBMCs. The origin of this receptor is a woman aged 40 to 50 in good health and CMV-seropositive. The J gene is TRBJ1-1, the V gene TRBV18, with a tentative D call TRBD1 (6 bases). The CDR3 DNA reads TGTGCCAGCTCACCTCCTGGGGACACCGAAGCTTTCTTT. Translating gives CASSPPGDTEAFF.